A selection of T cell receptor beta chains follows, all from one sample in a study of identical twins. A single record per CDR3 protein comes from TCRdb applying MiXCR to the 5' RACE reads. The sample lists 350,000 to 600,000 distinct CDR3 sequences, over 12% seen once, with 0.5% to 0.65% in the top ten. This sample was also put to use in a study of yellow fever vaccine responses in identical twins.

The sequenced material came from CD4+ T cells sorted from blood. These receptors were taken from a young woman in good health. The CDR3 runs from the conserved cysteine through the conserved F or W. Each record gives: V gene, CDR3 length, clone size, D gene, J gene, CDR3 protein, CDR3 DNA. The D gene is left open where the match is weak. Some rows mark clone size as missing; the rest say once, few, many or name a class of expanded clone.

v_call: TRBV12-3/TRBV12-4
cdr3_length: 15
clone_size: few
d_call: TRBD2
j_call: TRBJ2-7
cdr3_aa: CASSLAAGIRYEQYF
cdr3_nt: TGTGCCAGCAGTTTAGCAGCGGGAATCAGGTACGAGCAGTACTTC

v_call: TRBV12-3/TRBV12-4
cdr3_length: 12
clone_size: few
d_call: .
j_call: TRBJ2-3
cdr3_aa: CASSAGSDTQYF
cdr3_nt: TGTGCCAGCAGTGCAGGGTCAGATACGCAGTATTTT

v_call: TRBV20-1
cdr3_length: 13
clone_size: .
d_call: .
j_call: TRBJ2-1
cdr3_aa: CSGGGYSYNEQFF
cdr3_nt: TGCAGTGGCGGCGGATACTCCTACAATGAGCAGTTCTTC

v_call: TRBV6-5
cdr3_length: 16
clone_size: .
d_call: TRBD1
j_call: TRBJ1-2
cdr3_aa: CASSYTAGGWEYGYTF
cdr3_nt: TGTGCCAGCAGTTACACGGCAGGGGGATGGGAATATGGCTACACCTTC

v_call: TRBV5-4
cdr3_length: 15
clone_size: .
d_call: .
j_call: TRBJ2-1
cdr3_aa: CASSLAGSPYNEQFF
cdr3_nt: TGTGCCAGCAGCTTGGCGGGGAGCCCCTACAATGAGCAGTTCTTC

v_call: TRBV7-9
cdr3_length: 17
clone_size: few
d_call: .
j_call: TRBJ1-1
cdr3_aa: CASSWALTLDSNTEAFF
cdr3_nt: TGTGCCAGCAGCTGGGCCTTAACCTTAGATTCGAACACTGAAGCTTTCTTT

v_call: TRBV24-1
cdr3_length: 13
clone_size: .
d_call: .
j_call: TRBJ2-3
cdr3_aa: CATSERGTDTQYF
cdr3_nt: TGTGCCACCAGTGAGAGGGGAACAGATACGCAGTATTTT

v_call: TRBV24-1
cdr3_length: 15
clone_size: few
d_call: TRBD1
j_call: TRBJ2-1
cdr3_aa: CATSDAQGAWNEQFF
cdr3_nt: TGTGCCACCAGTGATGCCCAGGGGGCGTGGAATGAGCAGTTCTTC

v_call: TRBV5-5
cdr3_length: 15
clone_size: many
d_call: .
j_call: TRBJ2-5
cdr3_aa: CASSRLWGNQETQYF
cdr3_nt: TGTGCCAGCAGCCGCCTTTGGGGGAACCAAGAGACCCAGTACTTC

v_call: TRBV4-2
cdr3_length: 14
clone_size: .
d_call: TRBD2
j_call: TRBJ2-2
cdr3_aa: CASSQDALAGELFF
cdr3_nt: TGTGCCAGCAGCCAAGATGCACTAGCGGGGGAGCTGTTTTTT

v_call: TRBV7-9
cdr3_length: 16
clone_size: .
d_call: TRBD2
j_call: TRBJ2-6
cdr3_aa: CASSLGGGAGANVLTF
cdr3_nt: TGTGCCAGCAGCTTAGGGGGAGGGGCTGGGGCCAACGTCCTGACTTTC

v_call: TRBV5-6
cdr3_length: 15
clone_size: few
d_call: TRBD1
j_call: TRBJ2-1
cdr3_aa: CASSPGTGGWNEQFF
cdr3_nt: TGTGCCAGCAGTCCCGGGACAGGGGGCTGGAATGAGCAGTTCTTC

v_call: TRBV2
cdr3_length: 13
clone_size: few
d_call: TRBD1
j_call: TRBJ2-5
cdr3_aa: CASSGDSQETQYF
cdr3_nt: TGTGCCAGCAGTGGGGACAGCCAAGAGACCCAGTACTTC